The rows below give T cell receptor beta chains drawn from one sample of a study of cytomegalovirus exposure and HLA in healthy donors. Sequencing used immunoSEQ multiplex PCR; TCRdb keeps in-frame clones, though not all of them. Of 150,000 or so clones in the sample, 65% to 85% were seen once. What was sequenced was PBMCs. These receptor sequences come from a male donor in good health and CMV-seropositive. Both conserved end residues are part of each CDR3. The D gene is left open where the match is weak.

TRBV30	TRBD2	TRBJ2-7	CAWSGTSGSYEQYF
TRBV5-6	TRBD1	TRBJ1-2	CASTHGDRGYGYTF
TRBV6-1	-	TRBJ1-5	CASSAARDQPQHF
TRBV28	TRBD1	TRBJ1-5	CASHVDRGGQPQHF
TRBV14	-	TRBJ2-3	CASSRGDVSTDTQYF
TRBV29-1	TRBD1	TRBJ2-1	CSVEGGDRVNEQFF
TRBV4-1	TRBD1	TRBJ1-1	CASSHDRDRAKAMNTEAFF
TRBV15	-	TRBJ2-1	CATSNARISYNEQFF
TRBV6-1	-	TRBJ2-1	CASSEDADYNEQFF
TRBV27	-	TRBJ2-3	CASAVRPSTDTQYF
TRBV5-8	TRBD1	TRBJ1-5	CASSFRYRQGMYQPQHF
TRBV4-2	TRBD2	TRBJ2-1	CASRLTSGGENEQFF
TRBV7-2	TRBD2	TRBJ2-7	CASSSTPGLAYEQYF
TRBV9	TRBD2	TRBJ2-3	CASSTSGAPPDTQYF
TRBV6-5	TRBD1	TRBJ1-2	CASSRDRRNYGYTF
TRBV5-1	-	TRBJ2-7	CASSLGGQGGEQYF
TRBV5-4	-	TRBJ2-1	CASSLDRARGNEQFF
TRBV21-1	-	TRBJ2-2	CASSARCTGELFF
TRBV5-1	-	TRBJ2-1	CASSLELASYNEQFF
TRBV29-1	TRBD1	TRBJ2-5	CSASRAGGGETQYF
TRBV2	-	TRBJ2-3	CATLQGLSTDTQYF
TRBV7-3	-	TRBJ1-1	CASSARATSPEAFF
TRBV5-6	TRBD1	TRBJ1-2	CASSLRRTGGSGYTF
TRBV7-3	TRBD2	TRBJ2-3	CASSSLAGGSTDTQYF
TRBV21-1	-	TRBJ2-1	CASSSKGPSGQLIPNEQFF
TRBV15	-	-	CATSSPASSVYEQYF
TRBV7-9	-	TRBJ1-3	CSSSLSPSTIYF
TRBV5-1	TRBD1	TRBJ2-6	CASSLGQGGSSGANVPTF
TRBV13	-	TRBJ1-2	CASRRGQEYYGYTF
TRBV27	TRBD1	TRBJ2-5	CASSRDHRGLETQYF
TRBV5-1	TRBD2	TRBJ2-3	CASRTSGGTDTQYF
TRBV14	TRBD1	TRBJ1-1	CASSLRTGMNTEAFF
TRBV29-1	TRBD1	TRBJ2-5	CSVDFGTAEETQYF
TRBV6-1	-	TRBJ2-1	CASSGIDWDEQFF
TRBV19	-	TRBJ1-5	CASSIILGGQQPQHF
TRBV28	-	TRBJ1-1	CASSLGRNTEAFF
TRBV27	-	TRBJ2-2	CASSWGHNTGELFF
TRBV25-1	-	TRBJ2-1	CASSETQPGWNNEQFF
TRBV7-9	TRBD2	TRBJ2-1	CASSSGTSGTKQFF
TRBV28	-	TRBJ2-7	CASSLSGRPYEQYF